The clone carrying this T cell receptor (beta chain) was seen ten or more times. CDR3 length equals 13 residues. The germline V gene has CDR1 SQVTM and CDR2 ANQGSEA. TCRdb recomputed calls from the RT-PCR reads with MiXCR, one row per CDR3 protein. The sample carries about 700,000 distinct CDR3 sequences, 14% recorded once. This TCR was sampled from a female donor in good health, serving as a healthy control. The chain is built from TRBV29-1 and TRBJ2-3; a possible D gene is TRBD2 (6 bases). The sequencing sample was made of memory CD4+ T cells from blood. Written as DNA, the CDR3 is TGCAGTACTATCGGGGGAACGACAGATACGCAGTATTTT. Translation gives CSTIGGTTDTQYF.